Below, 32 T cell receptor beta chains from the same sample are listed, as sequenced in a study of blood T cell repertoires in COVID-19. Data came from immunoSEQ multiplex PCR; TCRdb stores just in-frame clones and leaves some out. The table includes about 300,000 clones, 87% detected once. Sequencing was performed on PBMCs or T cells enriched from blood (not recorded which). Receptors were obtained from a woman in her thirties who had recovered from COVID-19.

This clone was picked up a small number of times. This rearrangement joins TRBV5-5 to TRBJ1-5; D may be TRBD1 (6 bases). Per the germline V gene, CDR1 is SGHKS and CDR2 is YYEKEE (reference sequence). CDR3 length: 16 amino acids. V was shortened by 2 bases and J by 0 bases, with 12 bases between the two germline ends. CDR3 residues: CASSFVGQLSNQPQHF. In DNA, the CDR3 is TGTGCCAGCAGCTTTGTCGGACAGCTTAGCAATCAGCCCCAGCATTTT.

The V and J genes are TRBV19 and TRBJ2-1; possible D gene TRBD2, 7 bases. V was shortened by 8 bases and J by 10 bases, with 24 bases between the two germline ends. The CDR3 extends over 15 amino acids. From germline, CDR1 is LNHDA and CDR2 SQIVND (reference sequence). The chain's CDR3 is CASVRGTTPSGEQFF. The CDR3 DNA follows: TGTGCCAGTGTGAGGGGGACTACCCCGAGTGGGGAGCAGTTCTTC.

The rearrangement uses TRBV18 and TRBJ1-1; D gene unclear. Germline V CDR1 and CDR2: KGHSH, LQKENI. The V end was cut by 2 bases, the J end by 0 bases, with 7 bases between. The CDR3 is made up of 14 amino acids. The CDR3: CASSPFQMNTEAFF. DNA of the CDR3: TGTGCCAGCTCACCATTCCAGATGAACACTGAAGCTTTCTTT.

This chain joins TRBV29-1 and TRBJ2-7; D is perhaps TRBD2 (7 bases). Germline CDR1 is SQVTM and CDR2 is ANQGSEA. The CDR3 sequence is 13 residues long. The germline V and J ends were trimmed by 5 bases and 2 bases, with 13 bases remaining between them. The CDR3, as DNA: TGCAGCGTTAAGGGCGGGGGCCCCTACGAGCAGTACTTC. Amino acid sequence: CSVKGGGPYEQYF.

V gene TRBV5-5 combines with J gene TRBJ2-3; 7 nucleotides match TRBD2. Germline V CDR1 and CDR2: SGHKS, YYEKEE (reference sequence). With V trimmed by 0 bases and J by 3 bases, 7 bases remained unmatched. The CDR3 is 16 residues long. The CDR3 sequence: CASSLAPSGGTDTQYF. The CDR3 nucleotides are TGTGCCAGCAGCTTGGCCCCCTCGGGGGGAACAGATACGCAGTATTTT.

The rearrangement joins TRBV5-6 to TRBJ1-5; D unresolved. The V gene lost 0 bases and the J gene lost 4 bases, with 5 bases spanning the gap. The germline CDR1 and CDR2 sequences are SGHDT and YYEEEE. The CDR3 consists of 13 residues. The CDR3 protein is CASSLERNQPQHF. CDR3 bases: TGTGCCAGCAGCTTGGAGCGGAATCAGCCCCAGCATTTT.

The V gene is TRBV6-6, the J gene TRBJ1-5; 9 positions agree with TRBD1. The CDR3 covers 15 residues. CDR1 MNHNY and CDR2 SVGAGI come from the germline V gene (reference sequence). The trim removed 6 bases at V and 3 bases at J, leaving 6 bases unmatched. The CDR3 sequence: CASSPGTGHNQPQHF. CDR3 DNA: TGTGCCAGCAGCCCCGGGACAGGGCACAATCAGCCCCAGCATTTT.

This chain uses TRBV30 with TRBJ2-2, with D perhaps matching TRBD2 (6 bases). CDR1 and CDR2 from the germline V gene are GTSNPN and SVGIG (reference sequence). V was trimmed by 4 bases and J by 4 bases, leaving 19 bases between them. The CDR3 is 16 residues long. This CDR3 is CAWKSSVLGGTGELFF. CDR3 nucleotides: TGTGCCTGGAAAAGCTCGGTCTTGGGGGGCACCGGGGAGCTGTTTTTT.

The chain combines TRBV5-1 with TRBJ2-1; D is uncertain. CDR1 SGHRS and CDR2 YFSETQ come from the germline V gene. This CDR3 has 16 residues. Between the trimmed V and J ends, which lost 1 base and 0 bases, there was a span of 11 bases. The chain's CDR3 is CASSLQPVSSYNEQFF. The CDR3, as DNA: TGCGCCAGCAGCTTGCAACCAGTTTCCTCCTACAATGAGCAGTTCTTC. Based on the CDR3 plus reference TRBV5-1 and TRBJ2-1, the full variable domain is KAGVTQTPRYLIKTRGQQVTLSCSPISGHRSVSWYQQTPGQGLQFLFEYFSETQRNKGNFPGRFSGRQFSNSRSEMNVSTLELGDSALYLCASSLQPVSSYNEQFFGPGTRLTVL.

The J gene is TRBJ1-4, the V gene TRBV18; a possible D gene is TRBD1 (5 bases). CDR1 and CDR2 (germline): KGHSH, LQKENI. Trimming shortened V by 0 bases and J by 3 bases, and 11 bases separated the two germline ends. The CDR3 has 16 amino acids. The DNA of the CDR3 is TGTGCCAGCTCACCACCTTTGTCAGGGCCTAATGAAAAACTGTTTTTT. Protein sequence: CASSPPLSGPNEKLFF.

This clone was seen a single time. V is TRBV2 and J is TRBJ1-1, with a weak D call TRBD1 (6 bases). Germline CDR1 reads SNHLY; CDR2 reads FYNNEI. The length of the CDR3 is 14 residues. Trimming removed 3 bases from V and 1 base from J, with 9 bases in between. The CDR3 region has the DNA TGTGCCAGCAGTGACGCAGGGGCGAACACTGAAGCTTTCTTT. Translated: CASSDAGANTEAFF.

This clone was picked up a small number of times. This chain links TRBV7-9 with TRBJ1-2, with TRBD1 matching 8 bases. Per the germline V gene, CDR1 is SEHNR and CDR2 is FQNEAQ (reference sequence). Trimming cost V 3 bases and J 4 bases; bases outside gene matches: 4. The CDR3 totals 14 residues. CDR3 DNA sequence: TGTGCCAGCAGCTTTGGACAGGGACCCTATGGCTACACCTTC. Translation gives CASSFGQGPYGYTF.

The CDR3 bases are TGTGCCAGCAGCCAGGACAGGGGGAGGGAAAAACTGTTTTTT. It is translated as CASSQDRGREKLFF. V and J are TRBV2 and TRBJ1-4, with TRBD1 identical over 10 bases. Looked up from germline, CDR1 is SNHLY and CDR2 is FYNNEI. With 6 bases clipped from V and 8 bases from J, the junction kept 6 bases outside the gene matches. The CDR3 covers 14 residues. Looking up the rest from reference TRBV2 and TRBJ1-4 gives the full variable domain: EPEVTQTPSHQVTQMGQEVILRCVPISNHLYFYWYRQILGQKVEFLVSFYNNEISEKSEIFDDQFSVERPDGSNFTLKIRSTKLEDSAMYFCASSQDRGREKLFFGSGTQLSVL.

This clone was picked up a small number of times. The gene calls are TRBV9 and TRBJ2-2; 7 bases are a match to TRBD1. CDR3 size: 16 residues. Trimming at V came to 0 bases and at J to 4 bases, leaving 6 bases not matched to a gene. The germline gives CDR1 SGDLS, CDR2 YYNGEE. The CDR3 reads CASSVVPGQSTGELFF. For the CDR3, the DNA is TGTGCCAGCAGCGTAGTGCCGGGACAGAGCACCGGGGAGCTGTTTTTT.

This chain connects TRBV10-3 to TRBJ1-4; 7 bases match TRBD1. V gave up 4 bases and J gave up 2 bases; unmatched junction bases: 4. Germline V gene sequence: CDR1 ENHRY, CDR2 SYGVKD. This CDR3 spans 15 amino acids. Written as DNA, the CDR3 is TGTGCCATCAGTGGCCAGGGGGGCACTAATGAAAAACTGTTTTTT. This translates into CAISGQGGTNEKLFF.

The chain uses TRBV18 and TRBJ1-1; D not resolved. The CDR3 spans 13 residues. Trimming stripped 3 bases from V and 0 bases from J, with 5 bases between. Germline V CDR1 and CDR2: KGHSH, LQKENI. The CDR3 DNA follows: TGTGCCAGCTCACCCACTGTGAACACTGAAGCTTTCTTT. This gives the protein CASSPTVNTEAFF.

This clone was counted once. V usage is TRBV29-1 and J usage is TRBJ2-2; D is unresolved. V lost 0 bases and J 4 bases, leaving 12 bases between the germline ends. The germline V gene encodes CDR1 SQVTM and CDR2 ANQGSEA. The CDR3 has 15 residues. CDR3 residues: CSVEDLSQRTGELFF. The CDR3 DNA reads TGCAGCGTTGAAGATCTAAGTCAGCGCACCGGGGAGCTGTTTTTT.

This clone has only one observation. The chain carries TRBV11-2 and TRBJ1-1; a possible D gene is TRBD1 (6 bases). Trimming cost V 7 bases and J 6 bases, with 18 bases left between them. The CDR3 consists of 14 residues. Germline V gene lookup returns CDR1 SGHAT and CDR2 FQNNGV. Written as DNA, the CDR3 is TGTGCCAGCACAGGGGATTTGTTTCTGGCTGAAGCTTTCTTT. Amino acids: CASTGDLFLAEAFF. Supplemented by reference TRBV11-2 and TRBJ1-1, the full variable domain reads EAGVAQSPRYKIIEKRQSVAFWCNPISGHATLYWYQQILGQGPKLLIQFQNNGVVDDSQLPKDRFSAERLKGVDSTLKIQPAKLEDSAVYLCASTGDLFLAEAFFGQGTRLTVV.

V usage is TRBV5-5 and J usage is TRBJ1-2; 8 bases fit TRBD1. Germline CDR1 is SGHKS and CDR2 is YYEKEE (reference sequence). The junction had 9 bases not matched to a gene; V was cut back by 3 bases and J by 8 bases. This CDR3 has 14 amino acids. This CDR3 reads CASSWDRLYGGYTF. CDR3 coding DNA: TGTGCCAGCAGCTGGGACAGGCTTTATGGGGGCTACACCTTC.

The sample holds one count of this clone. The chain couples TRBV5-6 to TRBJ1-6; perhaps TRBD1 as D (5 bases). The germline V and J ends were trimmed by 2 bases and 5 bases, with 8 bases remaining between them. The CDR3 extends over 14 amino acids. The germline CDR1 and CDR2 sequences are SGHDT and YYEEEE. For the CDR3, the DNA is TGTGCCAGCAGCTTCGTCAGGGATAATTCACCCCTCCACTTT. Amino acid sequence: CASSFVRDNSPLHF.

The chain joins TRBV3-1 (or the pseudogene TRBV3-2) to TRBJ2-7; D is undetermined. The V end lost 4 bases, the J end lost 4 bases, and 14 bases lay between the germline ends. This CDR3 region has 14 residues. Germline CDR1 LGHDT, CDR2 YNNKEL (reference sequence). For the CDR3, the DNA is TGTGCCAGCAGCCCCTCATGGAGTGGGTACGAGCAGTACTTC. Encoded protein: CASSPSWSGYEQYF.

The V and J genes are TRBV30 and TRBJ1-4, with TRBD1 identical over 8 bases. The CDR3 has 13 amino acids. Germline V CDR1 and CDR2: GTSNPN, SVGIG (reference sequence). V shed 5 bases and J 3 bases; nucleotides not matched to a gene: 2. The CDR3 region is CAWSQGANEKLFF. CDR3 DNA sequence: TGTGCCTGGTCACAGGGGGCTAATGAAAAACTGTTTTTT.

DNA for the CDR3: TGCAGTGCCCACTCCTACAATGAGCAGTTCTTC. Its translation: CSAHSYNEQFF. This chain joins TRBV20-1 and TRBJ2-1; D call uncertain. Germline V CDR1 and CDR2: DFQATT, SNEGSKA (reference sequence). V lost 6 bases and J 0 bases, leaving 3 bases between the germline ends. The CDR3 length is 11 residues.

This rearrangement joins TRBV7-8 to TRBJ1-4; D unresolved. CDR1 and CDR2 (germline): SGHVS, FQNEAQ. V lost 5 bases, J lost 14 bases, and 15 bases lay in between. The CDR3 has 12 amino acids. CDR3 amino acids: CASSVVSRRLFF. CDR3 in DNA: TGTGCCAGCAGCGTAGTCAGTCGGAGGCTGTTTTTT.

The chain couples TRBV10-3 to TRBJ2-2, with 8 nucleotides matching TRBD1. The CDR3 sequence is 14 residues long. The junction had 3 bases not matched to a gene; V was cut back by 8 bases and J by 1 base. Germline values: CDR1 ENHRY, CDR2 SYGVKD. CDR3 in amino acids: CAIAGTGNTGELFF. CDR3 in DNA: TGTGCCATCGCCGGGACAGGGAACACCGGGGAGCTGTTTTTT.

The CDR3 protein is CSASTSGGRTDTQYF. In DNA, the CDR3 is TGCAGTGCTAGTACTAGCGGGGGGCGCACAGATACGCAGTATTTT. The rearrangement links TRBV20-1 to TRBJ2-3, with TRBD2 identical over 12 bases. This CDR3 has 15 residues. Germline-derived CDR1 and CDR2 are DFQATT and SNEGSKA (reference sequence). V was clipped by 3 bases and J by 1 base; unmatched bases: 2.

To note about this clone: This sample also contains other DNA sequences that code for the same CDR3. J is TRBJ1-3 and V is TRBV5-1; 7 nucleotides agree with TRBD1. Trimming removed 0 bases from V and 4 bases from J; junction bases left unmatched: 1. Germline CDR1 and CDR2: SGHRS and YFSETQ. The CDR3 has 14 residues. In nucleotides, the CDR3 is TGCGCCAGCAGCTTGGAACAGGGGGGAAACACCATATATTTT. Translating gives CASSLEQGGNTIYF.

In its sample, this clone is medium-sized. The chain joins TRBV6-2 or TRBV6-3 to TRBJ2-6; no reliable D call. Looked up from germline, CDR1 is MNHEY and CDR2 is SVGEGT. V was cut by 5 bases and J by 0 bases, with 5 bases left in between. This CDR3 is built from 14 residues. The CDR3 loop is CASSRDSGANVLTF. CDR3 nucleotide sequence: TGTGCCAGCAGTCGCGACTCTGGGGCCAACGTCCTGACTTTC.

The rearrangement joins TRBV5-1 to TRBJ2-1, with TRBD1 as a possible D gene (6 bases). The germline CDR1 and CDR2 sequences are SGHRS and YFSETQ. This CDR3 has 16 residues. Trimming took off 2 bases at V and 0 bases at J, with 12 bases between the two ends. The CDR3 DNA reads TGCGCCAGCAGCTTAGGAACAGGGAGCTCCTACAATGAGCAGTTCTTC. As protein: CASSLGTGSSYNEQFF.

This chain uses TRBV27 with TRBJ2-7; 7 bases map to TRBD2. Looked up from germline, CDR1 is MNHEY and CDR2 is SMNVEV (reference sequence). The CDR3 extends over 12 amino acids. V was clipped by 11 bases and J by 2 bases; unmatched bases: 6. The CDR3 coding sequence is TGTGCCGGGGGGGGGACGCCCTACGAGCAGTACTTC. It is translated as CAGGGTPYEQYF.

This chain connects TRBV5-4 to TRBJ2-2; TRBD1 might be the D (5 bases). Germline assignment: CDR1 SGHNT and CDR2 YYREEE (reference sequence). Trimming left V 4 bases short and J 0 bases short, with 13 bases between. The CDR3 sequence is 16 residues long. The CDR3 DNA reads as TGTGCCAGCAGCAACGCACTACAGGCGAACACCGGGGAGCTGTTTTTT. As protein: CASSNALQANTGELFF.

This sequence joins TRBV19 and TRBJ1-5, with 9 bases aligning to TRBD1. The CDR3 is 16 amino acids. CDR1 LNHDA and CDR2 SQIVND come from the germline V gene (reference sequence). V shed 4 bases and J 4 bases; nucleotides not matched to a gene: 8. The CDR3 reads CASSTPDRGLNQPQHF. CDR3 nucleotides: TGTGCCAGTAGTACCCCGGACAGGGGTCTGAATCAGCCCCAGCATTTT.